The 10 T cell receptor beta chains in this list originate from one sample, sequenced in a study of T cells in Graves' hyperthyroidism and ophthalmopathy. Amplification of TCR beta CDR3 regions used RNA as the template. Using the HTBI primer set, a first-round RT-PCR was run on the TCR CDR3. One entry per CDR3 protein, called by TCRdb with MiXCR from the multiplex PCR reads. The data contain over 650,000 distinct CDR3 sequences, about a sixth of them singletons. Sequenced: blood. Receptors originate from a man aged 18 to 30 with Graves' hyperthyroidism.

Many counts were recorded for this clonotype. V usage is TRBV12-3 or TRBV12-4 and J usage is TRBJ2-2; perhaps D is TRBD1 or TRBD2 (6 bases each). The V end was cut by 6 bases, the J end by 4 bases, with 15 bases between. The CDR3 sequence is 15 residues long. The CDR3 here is CASSPRGQGTGELFF. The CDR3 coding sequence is TGTGCCAGCAGCCCCCGGGGGCAGGGCACCGGGGAGCTGTTTTTT.

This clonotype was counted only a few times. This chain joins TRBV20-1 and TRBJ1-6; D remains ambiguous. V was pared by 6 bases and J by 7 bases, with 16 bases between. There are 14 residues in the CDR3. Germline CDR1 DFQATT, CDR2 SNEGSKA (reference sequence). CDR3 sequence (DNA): TGCAGTGCCCCCTCGAGGGCTGGAAATTCACCCCTCCACTTT. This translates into CSAPSRAGNSPLHF.

The CDR3 spells CASSLDPGLNNSPLHF. In DNA, the CDR3 is TGCGCCAGCAGCTTGGATCCGGGACTAAATAATTCACCCCTCCACTTT. The genes are TRBV5-1 and TRBJ1-6; a weak D match, TRBD1 (5 bases). The germline V gene encodes CDR1 SGHRS and CDR2 YFSETQ. With 0 bases removed from V and 5 bases from J, the gap between germline ends came to 12 bases. The CDR3 extends over 16 amino acids.

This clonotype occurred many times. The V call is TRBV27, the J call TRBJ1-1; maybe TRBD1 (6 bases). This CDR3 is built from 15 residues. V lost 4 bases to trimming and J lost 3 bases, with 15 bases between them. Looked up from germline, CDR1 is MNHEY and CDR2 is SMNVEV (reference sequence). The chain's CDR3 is CASSSSRQADTEAFF. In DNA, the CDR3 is TGTGCCAGCAGTTCAAGCCGACAGGCCGACACTGAAGCTTTCTTT.

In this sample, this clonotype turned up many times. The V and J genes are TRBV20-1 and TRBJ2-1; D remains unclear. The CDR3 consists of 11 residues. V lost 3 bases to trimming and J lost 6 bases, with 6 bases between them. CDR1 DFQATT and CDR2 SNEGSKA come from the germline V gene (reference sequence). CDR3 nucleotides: TGCAGTGCTAGGCCTGGCAATGAGCAGTTCTTC. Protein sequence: CSARPGNEQFF.

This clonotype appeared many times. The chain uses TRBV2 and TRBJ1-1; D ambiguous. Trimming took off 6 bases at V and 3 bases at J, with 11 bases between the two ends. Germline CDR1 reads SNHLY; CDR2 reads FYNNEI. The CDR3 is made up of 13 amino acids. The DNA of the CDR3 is TGTGCCAGCAGCAGCACGGCGTACACTGAAGCTTTCTTT. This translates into CASSSTAYTEAFF.

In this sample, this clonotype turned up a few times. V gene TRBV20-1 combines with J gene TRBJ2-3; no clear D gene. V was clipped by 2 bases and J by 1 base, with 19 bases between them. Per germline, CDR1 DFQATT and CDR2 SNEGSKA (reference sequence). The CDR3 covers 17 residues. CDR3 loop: CSARSGTTLLGTDTQYF. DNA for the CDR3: TGCAGTGCTAGATCTGGTACAACCCTTTTAGGCACAGATACGCAGTATTTT.

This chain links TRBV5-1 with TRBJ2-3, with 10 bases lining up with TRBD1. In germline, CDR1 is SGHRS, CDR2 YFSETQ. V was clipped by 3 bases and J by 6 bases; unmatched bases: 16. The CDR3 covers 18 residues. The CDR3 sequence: CASSSARTGGPEDDTQYF. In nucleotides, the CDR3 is TGCGCCAGCAGCTCCGCGAGGACAGGGGGTCCCGAGGACGATACGCAGTATTTT.

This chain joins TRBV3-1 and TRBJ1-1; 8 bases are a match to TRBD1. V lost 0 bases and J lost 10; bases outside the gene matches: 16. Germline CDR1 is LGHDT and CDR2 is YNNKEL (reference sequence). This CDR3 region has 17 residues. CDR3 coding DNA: TGTGCCAGCAGCCAAGATGTTTTCGGCCAGGGGGCGAATTTAGCTTTCTTT. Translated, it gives CASSQDVFGQGANLAFF.

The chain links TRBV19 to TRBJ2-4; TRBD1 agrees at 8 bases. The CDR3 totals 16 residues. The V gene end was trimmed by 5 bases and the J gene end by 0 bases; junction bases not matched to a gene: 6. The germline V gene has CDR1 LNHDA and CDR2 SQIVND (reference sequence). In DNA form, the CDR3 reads TGTGCCAGTAGTCTCGGACAGGGTATAGCCAAAAACATTCAGTACTTC. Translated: CASSLGQGIAKNIQYF.